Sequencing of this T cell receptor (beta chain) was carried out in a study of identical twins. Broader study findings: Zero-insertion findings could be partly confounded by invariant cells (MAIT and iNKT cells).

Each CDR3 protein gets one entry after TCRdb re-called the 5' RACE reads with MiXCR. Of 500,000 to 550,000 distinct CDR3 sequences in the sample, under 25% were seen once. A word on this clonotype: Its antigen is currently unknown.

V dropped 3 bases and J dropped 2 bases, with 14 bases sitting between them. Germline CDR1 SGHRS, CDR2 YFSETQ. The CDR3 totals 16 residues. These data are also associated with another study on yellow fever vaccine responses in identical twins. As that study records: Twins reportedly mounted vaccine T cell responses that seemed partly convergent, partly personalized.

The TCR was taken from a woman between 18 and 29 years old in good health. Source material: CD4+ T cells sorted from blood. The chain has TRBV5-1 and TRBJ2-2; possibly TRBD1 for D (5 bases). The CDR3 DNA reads TGCGCCAGCAGCTCCGACTGGGGCACCAACACCGGGGAGCTGTTTTTT. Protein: CASSSDWGTNTGELFF.